A selection of T cell receptor beta chains follows, all from one sample in a study of cytomegalovirus exposure and HLA in healthy donors. TCRdb's table, derived via immunoSEQ multiplex PCR, lists solely in-frame clones and lacks some. Of about 270,000 clones listed, just over 85% are singletons. The sample consisted of PBMCs. The receptors come from a man aged 35-49 years in good health and CMV-seropositive. CDR3s include the opening cysteine and the closing phenylalanine or tryptophan. The D gene is left open where the match is weak. Clone size is given for some rows only: seen once, a few or many times, or a class if the clone is expanded.

V gene: TRBV5-1
clone size: -
J gene: TRBJ2-3
D gene: -
CDR3 length: 14
CDR3 protein: CASSLGLGADTQYF
CDR3 DNA: TGCGCCAGCAGCTTGGGACTAGGAGCAGATACGCAGTATTTT

V gene: TRBV5-4
clone size: -
J gene: TRBJ1-1
D gene: TRBD1
CDR3 length: 15
CDR3 protein: CASSSYRGQNTEAFF
CDR3 DNA: TGTGCCAGCAGCTCCTACAGGGGGCAGAACACTGAAGCTTTCTTT

V gene: TRBV4-1
clone size: -
J gene: TRBJ1-2
D gene: TRBD1
CDR3 length: 16
CDR3 protein: CASSHVGDRGSGGYTF
CDR3 DNA: TGCGCCAGCAGCCATGTTGGGGACAGGGGGTCGGGTGGCTACACCTTC

V gene: TRBV4-3
clone size: -
J gene: TRBJ2-7
D gene: TRBD2
CDR3 length: 16
CDR3 protein: CASSQEWASGRREQYF
CDR3 DNA: TGCGCCAGCAGCCAAGAGTGGGCTAGCGGGAGGCGCGAGCAGTACTTC

V gene: TRBV2
clone size: -
J gene: TRBJ1-1
D gene: -
CDR3 length: 14
CDR3 protein: CASGPGLMNTEAFF
CDR3 DNA: TGTGCCAGCGGCCCGGGACTCATGAACACTGAAGCTTTCTTT

V gene: TRBV7-9
clone size: -
J gene: TRBJ1-1
D gene: -
CDR3 length: 15
CDR3 protein: CASSMQTLVNTEAFF
CDR3 DNA: TGTGCCAGCAGCATGCAGACACTGGTGAACACTGAAGCTTTCTTT

V gene: TRBV6-1
clone size: -
J gene: TRBJ1-1
D gene: -
CDR3 length: 15
CDR3 protein: CASSPSGYLNTEAFF
CDR3 DNA: TGTGCCAGCTCCCCCTCGGGATATCTGAACACTGAAGCTTTCTTT

V gene: TRBV28
clone size: -
J gene: TRBJ1-2
D gene: TRBD1
CDR3 length: 14
CDR3 protein: CASTPTTGDYGYTF
CDR3 DNA: TGTGCCAGCACCCCCACGACAGGGGACTATGGCTACACCTTC

V gene: TRBV4-1
clone size: -
J gene: TRBJ2-1
D gene: TRBD2
CDR3 length: 16
CDR3 protein: CASSHAGLAGDDEQFF
CDR3 DNA: TGCGCCAGCAGCCACGCAGGACTAGCGGGAGATGATGAGCAGTTCTTC

V gene: TRBV7-8
clone size: -
J gene: TRBJ2-7
D gene: -
CDR3 length: 14
CDR3 protein: CASSLETGTYEQYF
CDR3 DNA: TGTGCCAGCAGCTTAGAGACAGGAACCTACGAGCAGTACTTC

V gene: TRBV28
clone size: -
J gene: TRBJ2-1
D gene: TRBD1
CDR3 length: 13
CDR3 protein: CASSLSGTAEQFF
CDR3 DNA: TGTGCCAGCAGTTTATCCGGGACAGCAGAGCAGTTCTTC

V gene: TRBV9
clone size: -
J gene: TRBJ2-1
D gene: TRBD2
CDR3 length: 20
CDR3 protein: CASSVGLGLAGGPSYNEQFF
CDR3 DNA: TGTGCCAGCAGCGTAGGATTGGGGCTAGCGGGAGGGCCCTCCTACAATGAGCAGTTCTTC

V gene: TRBV6-6
clone size: -
J gene: TRBJ2-5
D gene: TRBD2
CDR3 length: 14
CDR3 protein: CASSGTAGGETQYF
CDR3 DNA: TGTGCCAGCAGTGGGACGGCGGGGGGAGAGACCCAGTACTTC

V gene: TRBV27
clone size: few
J gene: TRBJ1-1
D gene: -
CDR3 length: 13
CDR3 protein: CASSPWGFTEAFF
CDR3 DNA: TGTGCCAGCAGTCCCTGGGGCTTCACTGAAGCTTTCTTT

V gene: TRBV7-9
clone size: -
J gene: TRBJ2-5
D gene: TRBD1
CDR3 length: 16
CDR3 protein: CASSLSGTGGQETQYF
CDR3 DNA: TGTGCCAGCAGCTTGAGCGGGACAGGGGGCCAAGAGACCCAGTACTTC

V gene: TRBV7-2
clone size: -
J gene: TRBJ2-1
D gene: -
CDR3 length: 14
CDR3 protein: CASSLGSSYNEQFF
CDR3 DNA: TGTGCCAGCAGCTTAGGGAGCTCCTACAATGAGCAGTTCTTC